This T cell receptor (beta chain) derives from a study of cytomegalovirus exposure and HLA in healthy donors. Study background: Early released data had about 80 million unique TCRs, all coming from HLA-typed donors.

The CDR3 spans 15 residues. Looked up from germline, CDR1 is SGHRS and CDR2 is YFSETQ. The V end was cut by 1 base, the J end by 4 bases, with 12 bases between. Worth noting for this clone: The antigen remains undetermined.

The PCR was carried out with 60 Vbeta primers and 13 Jbeta primers. Clones were sequenced by immunoSEQ multiplex PCR, and TCRdb holds only the in-frame ones, with some missing. The sample shows over 150,000 clones, over 80% of them seen only once. Study-wide results and limits: Researchers had no immune exposure information except CMV serostatus available. Donors belonging to an Asian-associated ancestry cluster reportedly showed fewer N-insertions in productive TCRs than the 666-donor mean, according to what a later analysis found. Reports indicated that the classifier achieved high specificity and sensitivity in diagnosing cytomegalovirus status.

The source material was PBMCs. This TCR was recovered from a man aged 50-60 years in good health and CMV-seronegative. The V call is TRBV5-1, the J call TRBJ2-1; a possible D gene is TRBD2 (5 bases). The CDR3 protein is CASSLLTNRYNEQFF. CDR3 in DNA: TGCGCCAGCAGCTTGTTGACTAACCGATACAATGAGCAGTTCTTC.